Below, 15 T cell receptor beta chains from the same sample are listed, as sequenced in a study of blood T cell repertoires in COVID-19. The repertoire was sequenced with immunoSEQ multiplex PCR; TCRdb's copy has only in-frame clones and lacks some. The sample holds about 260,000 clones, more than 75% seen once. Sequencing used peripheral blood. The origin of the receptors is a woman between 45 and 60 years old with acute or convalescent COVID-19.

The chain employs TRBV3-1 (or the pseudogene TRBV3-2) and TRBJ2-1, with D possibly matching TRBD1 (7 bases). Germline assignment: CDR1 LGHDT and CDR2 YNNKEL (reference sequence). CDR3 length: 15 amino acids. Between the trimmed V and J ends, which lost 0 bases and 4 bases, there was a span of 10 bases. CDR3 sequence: CASSQDRGTYNEQFF. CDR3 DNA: TGTGCCAGCAGCCAAGACAGGGGGACTTACAATGAGCAGTTCTTC.

In DNA form, the CDR3 reads TGTGCCAGCAGCAAGGGGGGGACTAGCGGTTCCTACGAGCAGTACTTC. Translating it yields CASSKGGTSGSYEQYF. The V call is TRBV5-4, the J call TRBJ2-7; 11 nucleotides agree with TRBD2. The germline V gene encodes CDR1 SGHNT and CDR2 YYREEE (reference sequence). The trim removed 4 bases at V and 1 base at J, leaving 7 bases unmatched. The CDR3 covers 16 residues.

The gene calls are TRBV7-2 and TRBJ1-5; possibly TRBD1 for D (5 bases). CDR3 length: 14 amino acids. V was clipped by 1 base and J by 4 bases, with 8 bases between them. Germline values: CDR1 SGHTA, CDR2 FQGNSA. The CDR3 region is CASSLVGGNQPQHF. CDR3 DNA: TGTGCCAGCAGCTTAGTGGGGGGAAATCAGCCCCAGCATTTT.

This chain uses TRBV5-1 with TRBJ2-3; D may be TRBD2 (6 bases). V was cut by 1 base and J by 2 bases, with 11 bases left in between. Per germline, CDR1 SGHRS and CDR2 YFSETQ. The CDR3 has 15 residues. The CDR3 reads CASSLTGVITDTQYF. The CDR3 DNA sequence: TGCGCCAGCAGCTTGACGGGAGTCATCACAGATACGCAGTATTTT. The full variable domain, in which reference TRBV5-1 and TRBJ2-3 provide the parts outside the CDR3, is KAGVTQTPRYLIKTRGQQVTLSCSPISGHRSVSWYQQTPGQGLQFLFEYFSETQRNKGNFPGRFSGRQFSNSRSEMNVSTLELGDSALYLCASSLTGVITDTQYFGPGTRLTVL.

Written as DNA, the CDR3 is TGTGCCAGCAGTTACACCCAACGTCAGGAAAAACTGTTTTTT. This gives the protein CASSYTQRQEKLFF. The V gene is TRBV6-5, the J gene TRBJ1-4; D unclear. V shed 2 bases and J shed 8 bases, with 12 bases lying between them. CDR1 MNHEY and CDR2 SVGAGI come from the germline V gene. This CDR3 has 14 residues.

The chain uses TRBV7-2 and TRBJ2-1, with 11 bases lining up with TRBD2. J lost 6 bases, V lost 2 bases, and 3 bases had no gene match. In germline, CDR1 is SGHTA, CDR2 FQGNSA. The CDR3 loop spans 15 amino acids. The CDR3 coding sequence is TGTGCCAGCAGCTTAACTAGCGGGAGTCGCAATGAGCAGTTCTTC. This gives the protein CASSLTSGSRNEQFF.

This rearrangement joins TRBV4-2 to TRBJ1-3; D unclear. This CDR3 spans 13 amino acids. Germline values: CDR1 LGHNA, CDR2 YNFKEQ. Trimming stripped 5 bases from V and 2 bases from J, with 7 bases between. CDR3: CASSLSTGNTIYF. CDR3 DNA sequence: TGTGCCAGCAGCTTGTCTACTGGAAACACCATATATTTT.

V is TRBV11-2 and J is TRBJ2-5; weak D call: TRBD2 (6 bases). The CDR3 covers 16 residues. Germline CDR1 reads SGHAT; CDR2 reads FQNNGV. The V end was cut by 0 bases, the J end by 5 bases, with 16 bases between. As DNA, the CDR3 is TGTGCCAGCAGCTTAGAACTTCAGCGGGTCGGGGAGACCCAGTACTTC. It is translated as CASSLELQRVGETQYF.

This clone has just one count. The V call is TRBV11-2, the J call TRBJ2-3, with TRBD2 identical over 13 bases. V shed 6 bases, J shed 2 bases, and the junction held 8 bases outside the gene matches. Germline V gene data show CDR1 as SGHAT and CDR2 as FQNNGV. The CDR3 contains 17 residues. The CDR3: CASRQTSGRPYTDTQYF. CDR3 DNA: TGTGCCAGCAGACAGACTAGCGGGAGGCCCTACACAGATACGCAGTATTTT.

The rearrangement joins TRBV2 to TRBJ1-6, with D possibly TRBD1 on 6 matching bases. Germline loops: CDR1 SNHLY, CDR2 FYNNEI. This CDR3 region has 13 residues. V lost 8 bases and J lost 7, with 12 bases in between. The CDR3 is CASGGQQNSPLHF. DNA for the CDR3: TGTGCCAGCGGCGGACAGCAAAATTCACCCCTCCACTTT.

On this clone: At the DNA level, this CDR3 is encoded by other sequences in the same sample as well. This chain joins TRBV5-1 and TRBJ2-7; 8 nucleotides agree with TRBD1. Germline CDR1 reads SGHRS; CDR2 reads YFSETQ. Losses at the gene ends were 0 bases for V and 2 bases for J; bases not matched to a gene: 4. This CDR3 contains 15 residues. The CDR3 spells CASSLVSQGAYEQYF. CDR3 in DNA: TGCGCCAGCAGCTTGGTATCACAGGGGGCCTACGAGCAGTACTTC.

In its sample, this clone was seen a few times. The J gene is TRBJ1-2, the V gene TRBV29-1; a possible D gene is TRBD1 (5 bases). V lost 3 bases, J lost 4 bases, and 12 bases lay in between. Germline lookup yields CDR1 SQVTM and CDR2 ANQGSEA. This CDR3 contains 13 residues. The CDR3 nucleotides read TGCAGCGTTGAGTGGGGCATTGGCTATGGCTACACCTTC. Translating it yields CSVEWGIGYGYTF.

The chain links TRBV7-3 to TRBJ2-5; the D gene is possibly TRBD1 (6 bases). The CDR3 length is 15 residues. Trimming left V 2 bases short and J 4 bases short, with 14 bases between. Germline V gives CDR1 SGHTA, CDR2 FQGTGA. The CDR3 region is CASSLGGSPGETQYF. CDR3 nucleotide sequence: TGTGCCAGCAGCTTAGGGGGCAGTCCAGGAGAGACCCAGTACTTC.

CDR3 bases: TGTGCCAGCAGCCATGCGACAGCCACGAACACTGAAGCTTTCTTT. It encodes CASSHATATNTEAFF. The chain carries TRBV4-2 and TRBJ1-1; a weak D match, TRBD1 (5 bases). Germline assignment: CDR1 LGHNA and CDR2 YNFKEQ. The CDR3 is made up of 15 amino acids. Trimming pared 3 bases from V and 1 base from J, leaving 12 bases between.

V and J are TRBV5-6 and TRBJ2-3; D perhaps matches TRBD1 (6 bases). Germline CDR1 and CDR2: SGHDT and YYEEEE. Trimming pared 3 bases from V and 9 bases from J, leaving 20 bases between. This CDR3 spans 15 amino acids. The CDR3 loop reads CASSWAGTPTRTQYF. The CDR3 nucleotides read TGTGCCAGCAGCTGGGCCGGGACACCAACAAGGACGCAGTATTTT. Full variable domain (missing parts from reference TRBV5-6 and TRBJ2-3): DAGVTQSPTHLIKTRGQQVTLRCSPKSGHDTVSWYQQALGQGPQFIFQYYEEEERQRGNFPDRFSGHQFPNYSSELNVNALLLGDSALYLCASSWAGTPTRTQYFGPGTRLTVL.